This T cell receptor (beta chain) was captured in a study of T cells in Graves' hyperthyroidism and ophthalmopathy. Overall study results and limits: With a median lead of around 5.9 months before onset, the model predicted ophthalmopathy.

Only a few counts were recorded for this clonotype. The antigen remains unidentified. Amplified TCR beta CDR3 regions came from RNA transcripts. Using the HTBI primer set, a first-round RT-PCR was run on the TCR CDR3. MiXCR, run by TCRdb on the multiplex PCR reads, gives a single entry per CDR3 protein. The sample has roughly 500,000 distinct CDR3 sequences, approximately 25% seen once. Subjects with ophthalmopathy showed a Clinical Activity Score no lower than 3, a NOSPECS grade no lower than 4, and a duration shorter than 3 months. The CDR3 runs 14 residues. CDR1 and CDR2 (germline): MNHEY, SMNVEV (reference sequence). The ends lost 6 bases at V and 5 bases at J; junction bases unmatched: 4.

This chain joins TRBV27 and TRBJ1-6, with 7 positions matching TRBD1. The receptor's source is a woman between 25 and 40 years old with Graves' ophthalmopathy. The specimen was blood. CDR3 loop: CASRVDRDNSPLHF. CDR3 DNA sequence: TGTGCCAGCAGAGTCGACAGGGATAATTCACCCCTCCACTTT.